This note documents a single T cell receptor beta chain sequence. The data were taken from a study of blood T cell repertoires in COVID-19. Study details: Spain, Italy and the United States supplied samples that represented acute and convalescent COVID-19.

Clones were read by immunoSEQ multiplex PCR, and TCRdb kept only the in-frame ones, dropping some. The data hold roughly 120,000 clones, with roughly 80% observed a single time. This CDR3 comprises 14 residues. After removal of 2 bases from V and 8 bases from J, the junction contained 5 bases not matched to a gene. The germline gives CDR1 SGHRS, CDR2 YFSETQ. This clonotype was obtained from a man aged 45-65 years with acute or convalescent COVID-19. V and J are TRBV5-1 and TRBJ1-4; 8 bases line up with TRBD1. Sequencing used peripheral blood. This CDR3 reads CASSLGQGKEKLFF. The CDR3, as DNA: TGCGCCAGCAGCTTAGGACAGGGTAAAGAAAAACTGTTTTTT.